A single sample gave rise to the 23 T cell receptor beta chains below, sequenced in a study of T-cell memory formation after mild COVID-19. TCRdb re-analysed the 5' RACE reads in MiXCR, keeping a single row per CDR3 protein. This table holds roughly 310,000 distinct CDR3 sequences, around a sixth found once. The sample comprised PBMCs or a T cell subset sorted from them (not recorded which). The receptors come from a man between 18 and 35 years old who had mild COVID-19 (a few samples of this study predate the infection). Cell type and time point are not known.

Concerning this clonotype: An end of the junction does not agree with germline; a read error may underlie this. V and J are TRBV19 and TRBJ1-2; 9 nucleotides match TRBD1. From germline, CDR1 is LNHDA and CDR2 SQIVND (reference sequence). CDR3 size: 16 residues. CDR3 sequence: CASSTAGTGLNYGYTF. The CDR3 nucleotides are TGTGCAAGTAGTACCGCCGGGACAGGGCTCAACTATGGCTACACCTTC.

The chain couples TRBV18 to TRBJ2-1; D is possibly TRBD1 (5 bases). The CDR3 contains 13 residues. With 5 bases removed from V and 5 bases from J, the gap between germline ends came to 10 bases. Germline CDR1 and CDR2: KGHSH and LQKENI. The CDR3 DNA sequence: TGTGCCAGCTCATACAGGCGGAACAATGAGCAGTTCTTC. Amino acid sequence: CASSYRRNNEQFF.

The chain employs TRBV28 and TRBJ2-7; tentative D call: TRBD1 (6 bases). Germline V CDR1 and CDR2: MDHEN, SYDVKM. V was trimmed by 5 bases and J by 4 bases, leaving 15 bases between them. The CDR3 is 14 amino acids. The CDR3 region has the DNA TGTGCCAGCAGTCCCGGGGACAAGAGTTACGAGCAGTACGTC. The encoded protein is CASSPGDKSYEQYV.

This clonotype was observed a handful of times. V and J are TRBV6-2 or TRBV6-3 and TRBJ2-2; 9 bases fit TRBD1. V dropped 2 bases and J dropped 3; count of bases not matched to a gene: 7. This CDR3 comprises 17 residues. Germline CDR1 MNHEY, CDR2 SVGEGT. The DNA for the CDR3 is TGTGCCAGCAGTTACGCCTCCGGGACAGGGTACACCGGGGAGCTGTTTTTT. Translated, it gives CASSYASGTGYTGELFF.

In this sample, this clonotype turned up a few times. The chain combines TRBV12-3 or TRBV12-4 with TRBJ2-7; 7 bases agree with TRBD2. The CDR3 extends over 15 amino acids. After removal of 3 bases from V and 7 bases from J, the junction contained 12 bases not matched to a gene. The CDR3: CASSLVGERGYEQYF. CDR3 DNA sequence: TGTGCCAGCAGTTTGGTTGGGGAGCGGGGTTATGAGCAGTACTTC.

The V call is TRBV5-8, the J call TRBJ2-5; TRBD1 might be the D (6 bases). V was shortened by 4 bases and J by 0 bases, with 10 bases between the two germline ends. This CDR3 is built from 14 residues. CDR1 is SGHTS and CDR2 is YDEGEE in the germline V gene. CDR3 region: CASSHRVYQETQYF. The CDR3 nucleotides read TGTGCCAGCAGCCACAGGGTGTACCAAGAGACCCAGTACTTC.

V usage is TRBV7-2 and J usage is TRBJ2-3; 9 bases match TRBD2. The CDR3 runs 15 residues. The ends lost 5 bases at V and 2 bases at J; junction bases unmatched: 5. From germline, CDR1 is SGHTA and CDR2 FQGNSA. The CDR3 region is CASSSLAGITDTQYF. In nucleotides, the CDR3 is TGTGCCAGCAGCAGCCTAGCGGGGATCACAGATACGCAGTATTTT.

The chain has TRBV4-3 and TRBJ1-3; D not resolved. CDR1 and CDR2 (germline): LGHNA, YSLEER. Trimming cost V 0 bases and J 0 bases, with 9 bases left between them. This CDR3 contains 16 residues. The DNA for the CDR3 is TGCGCCAGCAGCCAAGATATAAAGGTCTCTGGAAACACCATATATTTT. This encodes CASSQDIKVSGNTIYF.

This clonotype showed up just a few times. The rearrangement uses TRBV9 and TRBJ1-5, with TRBD1 matching 9 bases. V trimming: 7 bases; J trimming: 2 bases; junction bases outside the gene matches: 4. The CDR3 loop spans 14 amino acids. CDR1 and CDR2 (germline): SGDLS, YYNGEE. The CDR3: CASGTGWRNQPQHF. DNA for the CDR3: TGTGCCAGCGGGACAGGGTGGCGCAATCAGCCCCAGCATTTT.

The chain employs TRBV7-2 and TRBJ2-3; the match to TRBD2 covers 8 bases. V lost 1 base, J lost 4 bases, and 7 bases stayed unmatched. CDR1 and CDR2 (germline): SGHTA, FQGNSA. The CDR3 runs 16 residues. In nucleotides, the CDR3 is TGTGCCAGCAGCTTAGTGGGGACTAGTTTTGCAGATACGCAGTATTTT. Translating it yields CASSLVGTSFADTQYF.

This chain uses TRBV4-2 with TRBJ2-2; TRBD2 agrees at 11 bases. The CDR3 is made up of 15 amino acids. The germline CDR1 and CDR2 sequences are LGHNA and YNFKEQ. Unmatched junction bases numbered 4, after V lost 4 bases and J lost 6 bases. CDR3 in DNA: TGTGCCAGCAGCCTAGCGGGGGGGCCCCCCGGGGAGCTGTTTTTT. It specifies CASSLAGGPPGELFF.

This clonotype was seen only a few times. The chain links TRBV5-1 to TRBJ2-5; the match to TRBD2 covers 8 bases. Trimming took 0 bases from V and 3 from J; bases not matched to a gene: 10. The germline CDR1 and CDR2 sequences are SGHRS and YFSETQ. The CDR3 loop spans 17 amino acids. Here the CDR3 DNA reads TGCGCCAGCAGCTTGGCCGGCCTAGCGGGTCCAAAAGAGACCCAGTACTTC. This sequence encodes CASSLAGLAGPKETQYF.

V usage is TRBV4-3 and J usage is TRBJ2-3; 9 nucleotides agree with TRBD2. The J segment lost 7 bases and the V segment lost 4 bases, leaving 12 bases of the junction unmatched. The germline V gene encodes CDR1 LGHNA and CDR2 YSLEER. The CDR3 contains 16 residues. CDR3 DNA sequence: TGCGCCAGCAGCCCCTGGGGTAGCGGGGGTCGGAATACGCAGTATTTT. This gives the protein CASSPWGSGGRNTQYF.

This clonotype was seen a handful of times. V gene TRBV12-3 or TRBV12-4 combines with J gene TRBJ1-6, with D unresolved. With 10 bases removed from V and 0 bases from J, the gap between germline ends came to 22 bases. CDR3 length equals 18 residues. The CDR3 spells CATMDLSAASSYNSPLHF. The CDR3 region has the DNA TGTGCCACCATGGACCTTTCAGCCGCGAGCTCCTATAATTCACCCCTCCACTTT.

CDR3 sequence reads: CASSLQGATNYGYTF. The CDR3 DNA follows: TGTGCCAGCAGCCTCCAGGGGGCGACTAACTATGGCTACACCTTC. The chain links TRBV7-2 to TRBJ1-2, with 8 bases aligning to TRBD1. The CDR3 extends over 15 amino acids. The germline V gene encodes CDR1 SGHTA and CDR2 FQGNSA. V shed 5 bases, J shed 0 bases, and the junction held 5 bases outside the gene matches.

V is TRBV7-9 and J is TRBJ1-2, with TRBD1 as a possible D gene (5 bases). The V end lost 3 bases, the J end lost 8 bases, and 16 bases lay between the germline ends. CDR3 size: 14 residues. Germline CDR1 SEHNR, CDR2 FQNEAQ (reference sequence). CDR3 sequence: CASSFSSGAEGYTF. DNA for the CDR3: TGTGCCAGCAGCTTCAGTAGTGGGGCGGAGGGCTACACCTTC.

This clonotype showed up just a few times. V and J are TRBV18 and TRBJ2-5; 8 bases fit TRBD2. Trimming took 3 bases from V and 1 from J; bases not matched to a gene: 4. The CDR3 spans 15 residues. Germline V CDR1 and CDR2: KGHSH, LQKENI. The CDR3 here is CASSPIAGTQETQYF. The DNA of the CDR3 is TGTGCCAGCTCACCGATAGCGGGGACCCAAGAGACCCAGTACTTC.

In its sample, this clonotype was seen a few times. The chain links TRBV6-2 or TRBV6-3 to TRBJ1-1; the match to TRBD1 covers 9 bases. The CDR3 spans 14 residues. V shed 5 bases and J 3 bases; nucleotides not matched to a gene: 4. Germline assignment: CDR1 MNHEY and CDR2 SVGEGT. The CDR3 sequence is CASSVTGGHTEAFF. In DNA form, the CDR3 reads TGTGCCAGCAGTGTCACAGGGGGCCACACTGAAGCTTTCTTT.

This clonotype was counted between two and nine times. The V gene is TRBV2, the J gene TRBJ2-1, with 13 nucleotides matching TRBD2. Germline V gene sequence: CDR1 SNHLY, CDR2 FYNNEI. The junction had 9 bases not matched to a gene; V was cut back by 4 bases and J by 6 bases. The CDR3 length is 17 residues. The CDR3 coding sequence is TGTGCCAGCAGTGCCCGGACTAGCGGGGGAGGGGCCAATGAGCAGTTCTTC. Translation: CASSARTSGGGANEQFF.

This clonotype was counted between two and nine times. J is TRBJ2-5 and V is TRBV6-6; D uncertain. V was pared by 2 bases and J by 6 bases, with 4 bases between. CDR1 is MNHNY, CDR2 SVGAGI, per germline (reference sequence). This CDR3 has 11 amino acids. The CDR3 DNA is TGTGCCAGCAGTTACATCCAGACCCAGTACTTC. Its translation: CASSYIQTQYF.

The chain is built from TRBV7-3 and TRBJ2-2, with unresolved D. Between the trimmed V and J ends, which lost 2 bases and 7 bases, there was a span of 11 bases. Germline V CDR1 and CDR2: SGHTA, FQGTGA. CDR3 length equals 14 residues. Here the CDR3 DNA reads TGTGCCAGCAGCTTAGTATCTAGTCGCGGGGAGCTGTTTTTT. It codes for CASSLVSSRGELFF.

This clonotype was observed at least ten times. The rearrangement uses TRBV12-3 or TRBV12-4 and TRBJ2-3; no firm D call. V was clipped by 7 bases and J by 1 base, with 15 bases between them. The CDR3 is made up of 15 amino acids. The CDR3 is CASTPEASGTDTQYF. As DNA, the CDR3 is TGTGCCAGCACCCCTGAGGCATCGGGCACAGATACGCAGTATTTT.

This clonotype was observed at least ten times. The chain links TRBV7-2 to TRBJ2-3; the D gene is possibly TRBD1 (5 bases). Germline V CDR1 and CDR2: SGHTA, FQGNSA. This CDR3 is 16 amino acids long. V was pared by 0 bases and J by 2 bases, with 12 bases between. The CDR3 DNA reads as TGTGCCAGCAGCTTAGCCCGAGACAGATACACAGATACGCAGTATTTT. As protein: CASSLARDRYTDTQYF.